The 9 T cell receptor beta chains given below trace back to one sample, sequenced in a study of blood T cell repertoires in COVID-19. Sequenced by immunoSEQ multiplex PCR; TCRdb stores in-frame clones only, minus some. This table holds about 170,000 clones, around 90% found once. What was sequenced was peripheral blood. These TCRs come from a woman of 80 years or more with COVID-19, enrolled during active disease.

The chain carries TRBV5-4 and TRBJ2-1; 9 nucleotides align to TRBD2. CDR1 is SGHNT and CDR2 is YYREEE in the germline V gene (reference sequence). The CDR3 extends over 17 amino acids. J lost 0 bases, V lost 5 bases, and 9 bases had no gene match. The CDR3 bases are TGTGCCAGCAGTCGTACTAGCGGGCTAAGCTCCTACAATGAGCAGTTCTTC. Translation gives CASSRTSGLSSYNEQFF.

The V call is TRBV28, the J call TRBJ2-7; 8 bases align to TRBD2. This CDR3 contains 17 residues. Germline CDR1 reads MDHEN; CDR2 reads SYDVKM. V trimming: 5 bases; J trimming: 4 bases; junction bases outside the gene matches: 16. CDR3 region: CASSGTGGSFSLYEQYF. The CDR3 DNA sequence: TGTGCCAGCAGTGGGACGGGGGGGTCGTTTTCTCTGTACGAGCAGTACTTC.

The rearrangement joins TRBV6-2 or TRBV6-3 to TRBJ1-1; D not certain. In germline, CDR1 is MNHEY, CDR2 SVGEGT. V lost 0 bases, J lost 7 bases, and 6 bases lay in between. There are 12 residues in the CDR3. The DNA of the CDR3 is TGTGCCAGCAGTTACTCGAGGAGTGAAGCTTTCTTT. It encodes CASSYSRSEAFF.

The chain carries TRBV3-1 (or the pseudogene TRBV3-2) and TRBJ1-4; D call uncertain. Between the trimmed V and J ends, which lost 0 bases and 5 bases, there was a span of 10 bases. Germline CDR1 LGHDT, CDR2 YNNKEL (reference sequence). This CDR3 region has 15 residues. The CDR3 bases are TGTGCCAGCAGCCAAGAAGGCGGAAGAAATGAAAAACTGTTTTTT. Its protein is CASSQEGGRNEKLFF.

The V call is TRBV21-1, the J call TRBJ1-1; the table's D call, TRBD1, has no DNA check behind it. TRBV21-1 is reported as a pseudogene. This CDR3 has 16 residues. The CDR3 nucleotides are TGTGCCAGCAGCAATGGGGGCCCCGGAGGCGACACTGAAGCTTTCTTT. Amino acids: CASSNGGPGGDTEAFF.

This chain uses TRBV28 with TRBJ1-4; no reliable D call. CDR1 and CDR2 from the germline V gene are MDHEN and SYDVKM. V lost 5 bases and J lost 8, with 18 bases in between. CDR3 size: 15 residues. The CDR3 bases are TGTGCCAGCAGTCCACGGACTAGCCGCGGCGAAAAACTGTTTTTT. Translation: CASSPRTSRGEKLFF. Full variable domain (remainder filled in from reference TRBV28 and TRBJ1-4): DVKVTQSSRYLVKRTGEKVFLECVQDMDHENMFWYRQDPGLGLRLIYFSYDVKMKEKGDIPEGYSVSREKKERFSLILESASTNQTSMYLCASSPRTSRGEKLFFGSGTQLSVL.

The V gene is TRBV7-8, the J gene TRBJ1-5; 8 nucleotides line up with TRBD1. CDR1 and CDR2 (germline): SGHVS, FQNEAQ. With 5 bases clipped from V and 6 bases from J, the junction kept 6 bases outside the gene matches. The CDR3 loop spans 14 amino acids. CDR3 bases: TGTGCCAGCAGCGAGGACAGGGTGGGTCAGCCCCAGCATTTT. Protein product: CASSEDRVGQPQHF.

The chain has TRBV19 and TRBJ2-1; maybe TRBD2 (6 bases). From germline, CDR1 is LNHDA and CDR2 SQIVND (reference sequence). Trimming removed 5 bases at V and 8 bases at J, with 7 bases between. The CDR3 is 11 residues long. CDR3 nucleotide sequence: TGTGCCAGTAGTCGGAGGGATGAGCAGTTCTTC. Translation: CASSRRDEQFF.

Only one count was recorded for this clone. The gene calls are TRBV6-2 or TRBV6-3 and TRBJ2-4; tentatively, D is TRBD1 (6 bases). This CDR3 has 16 amino acids. Germline-derived CDR1 and CDR2 are MNHEY and SVGEGT. V shed 5 bases and J shed 2 bases, with 16 bases lying between them. CDR3 sequence: CASSQPGHITKNIQYF. CDR3 nucleotides: TGTGCCAGCAGTCAGCCGGGACATATAACCAAAAACATTCAGTACTTC.